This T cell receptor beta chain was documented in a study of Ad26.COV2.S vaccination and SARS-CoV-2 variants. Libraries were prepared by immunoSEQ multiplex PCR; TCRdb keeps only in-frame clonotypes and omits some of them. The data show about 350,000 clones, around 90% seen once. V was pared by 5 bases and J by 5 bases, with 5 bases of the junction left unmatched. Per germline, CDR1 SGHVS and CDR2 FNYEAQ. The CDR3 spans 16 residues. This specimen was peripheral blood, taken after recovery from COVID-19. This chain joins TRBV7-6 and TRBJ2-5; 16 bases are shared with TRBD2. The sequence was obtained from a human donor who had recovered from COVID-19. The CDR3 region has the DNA TGTGCCAGCAGCCTGGGACTAGCGGGGGGGCGGGAGACCCAGTACTTC. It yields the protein CASSLGLAGGRETQYF.